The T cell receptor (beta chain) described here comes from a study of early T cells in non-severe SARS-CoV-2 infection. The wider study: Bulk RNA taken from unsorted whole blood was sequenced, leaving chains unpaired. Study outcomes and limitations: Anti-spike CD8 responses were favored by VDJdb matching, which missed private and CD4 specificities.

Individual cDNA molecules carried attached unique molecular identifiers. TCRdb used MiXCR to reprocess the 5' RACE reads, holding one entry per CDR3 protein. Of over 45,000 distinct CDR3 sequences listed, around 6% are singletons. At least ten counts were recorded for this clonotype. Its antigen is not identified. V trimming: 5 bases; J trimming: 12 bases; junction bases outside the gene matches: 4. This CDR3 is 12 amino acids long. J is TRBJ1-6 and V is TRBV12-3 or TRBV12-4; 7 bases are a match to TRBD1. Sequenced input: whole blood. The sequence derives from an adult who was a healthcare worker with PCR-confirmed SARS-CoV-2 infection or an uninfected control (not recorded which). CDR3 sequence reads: CASSPDREPLHF. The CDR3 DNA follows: TGTGCCAGCAGTCCCGACAGGGAACCCCTCCACTTT.